Shown below are 26 T cell receptor beta chains from a single sample sequenced in a study of T cells in tuberculosis. Sorting used thawed, overnight-rested PBMC stained with anti-CD3, a viability dye and GMM-loaded CD1B tetramer. CD1B tetramers were loaded with Rhodococcus equi-derived C32 glucose monomycolate. Clones were sequenced by immunoSEQ multiplex PCR, and TCRdb holds only the in-frame ones, with some missing. The table shows 70,000 to 95,000 clones, with approximately 90% occurring only once. Sequencing input: CD1b-GMM tetramer-negative cells sorted from PBMCs. Every receptor here comes from an adult woman with latent tuberculosis.

The rearrangement links TRBV6-1 to TRBJ1-4; possible D gene TRBD1, 5 bases. V lost 4 bases to trimming and J lost 1 base, with 10 bases between them. CDR1 and CDR2 from the germline V gene are MNHNS and SASEGT. The length of the CDR3 is 15 residues. CDR3 bases: TGTGCCAGCAGTGTATTTCAGGGAACTAATGAAAAACTGTTTTTT. Its protein is CASSVFQGTNEKLFF.

This sequence joins TRBV7-2 and TRBJ2-1; 12 bases are a match to TRBD2. The V gene's germline CDR1 is SGHTA and CDR2 FQGNSA. The V and J ends lost 4 bases and 10 bases, in that order; junction bases with no gene match: 8. This CDR3 region has 15 residues. The DNA of the CDR3 is TGTGCCAGCAGCTCAGGTGGACTAGCGGGGCAGGAGCAGTTCTTC. The encoded protein is CASSSGGLAGQEQFF.

In DNA form, the CDR3 reads TGTGCCAGCAGCGTAACCAGGGGGCCCGCTGGAAACACCATATATTTT. Residues: CASSVTRGPAGNTIYF. The chain recombines TRBV5-4 with TRBJ1-3; TRBD1 matches at 8 bases. Germline lookup yields CDR1 SGHNT and CDR2 YYREEE (reference sequence). The CDR3 runs to 16 residues. V shed 4 bases and J 2 bases; nucleotides not matched to a gene: 8. Based on the CDR3 plus reference TRBV5-4 and TRBJ1-3, the full variable domain is ETGVTQSPTHLIKTRGQQVTLRCSSQSGHNTVSWYQQALGQGPQFIFQYYREEENGRGNFPPRFSGLQFPNYSSELNVNALELDDSALYLCASSVTRGPAGNTIYFGEGSWLTVV.

The V gene is TRBV10-1, the J gene TRBJ2-1, with a possible D match to TRBD1 (6 bases). Germline CDR1 reads WNHNN; CDR2 reads SYGVQD (reference sequence). V lost 8 bases and J 5 bases, leaving 16 bases between the germline ends. This CDR3 has 14 residues. The CDR3 DNA sequence: TGCGCCAGCGAGGACAGTGGGACAAACAATGAGCAGTTCTTC. Translation gives CASEDSGTNNEQFF.

This clone came up once. The rearrangement uses TRBV28 and TRBJ1-1; D not certain. V was shortened by 2 bases and J by 0 bases, with 16 bases between the two germline ends. There are 17 residues in the CDR3. Germline CDR1 MDHEN, CDR2 SYDVKM. The CDR3 coding sequence is TGTGCCAGCAGTTTAGCGGGTCGGGTTGCGATGAACACTGAAGCTTTCTTT. This encodes CASSLAGRVAMNTEAFF.

The gene calls are TRBV7-2 and TRBJ1-5, with unresolved D. The germline V gene has CDR1 SGHTA and CDR2 FQGNSA. Deletions cut 1 base from V and 5 bases from J, with 12 bases between. The CDR3 is 15 residues long. The chain's CDR3 is CASSLGPGSHQPQHF. For the CDR3, the DNA is TGTGCCAGCAGCTTAGGCCCAGGATCGCATCAGCCCCAGCATTTT.

The chain is built from TRBV25-1 and TRBJ2-6, with D possibly being TRBD1 (6 bases). V was pared by 6 bases and J by 3 bases, with 12 bases between. The length of the CDR3 is 15 residues. Germline V gene data show CDR1 as MGHDK and CDR2 as SYGVNS. As DNA, the CDR3 is TGTGCCAGCAGCCGGACAGCCGGTGGGGCCAACGTCCTGACTTTC. It translates to CASSRTAGGANVLTF.

The V call is TRBV2, the J call TRBJ1-4, with unresolved D. The CDR3 loop spans 17 amino acids. Germline CDR1 reads SNHLY; CDR2 reads FYNNEI. Trimming pared 3 bases from V and 5 bases from J, leaving 19 bases between. The CDR3 nucleotides read TGTGCCAGCAGTGATAGAGGTACTAGCGGTCTAAATGAAAAACTGTTTTTT. Its protein is CASSDRGTSGLNEKLFF.

V is TRBV10-3 and J is TRBJ2-1, with 7 bases aligning to TRBD1. The V and J ends lost 3 bases and 4 bases, in that order; junction bases with no gene match: 6. The germline V gene encodes CDR1 ENHRY and CDR2 SYGVKD. The CDR3 covers 15 residues. CDR3 residues: CAISDPRGLYNEQFF. CDR3 sequence (DNA): TGTGCCATCAGTGATCCCAGGGGGTTGTACAATGAGCAGTTCTTC.

The chain recombines TRBV5-5 with TRBJ2-3; 8 nucleotides match TRBD1. Per the germline V gene, CDR1 is SGHKS and CDR2 is YYEKEE (reference sequence). With V trimmed by 2 bases and J by 8 bases, 22 bases remained unmatched. The length of the CDR3 is 19 residues. The CDR3 nucleotides are TGTGCCAGCAGCTTAAGTGGTCAGGCGACAGGGGATTTCAGGATTACGCAGTATTTT. Its protein product is CASSLSGQATGDFRITQYF.

V gene TRBV12-5 combines with J gene TRBJ1-2; D is unresolved. The CDR3 extends over 13 amino acids. V was clipped by 1 base and J by 8 bases, with 11 bases between them. Per germline, CDR1 LGHNT and CDR2 FRNRAP. The CDR3 spells CASGLDSLRGYTF. CDR3 sequence (DNA): TGTGCTAGTGGTTTGGACTCCTTGAGGGGCTACACCTTC.

This clone was recorded a few times. J is TRBJ1-5 and V is TRBV4-2; a weak D match, TRBD1 (5 bases). The CDR3 spans 15 residues. The V and J ends lost 1 base and 5 bases respectively, with 12 bases between them. Germline-derived CDR1 and CDR2 are LGHNA and YNFKEQ. CDR3 sequence: CASSQAWDFDQPQHF. In nucleotides, the CDR3 is TGTGCCAGCAGCCAAGCTTGGGACTTTGATCAGCCCCAGCATTTT.

This clone was seen just once. The rearrangement links TRBV6-5 to TRBJ1-5; maybe TRBD1 (6 bases). Per the germline V gene, CDR1 is MNHEY and CDR2 is SVGAGI. The V gene lost 5 bases and the J gene lost 6 bases, with 14 bases spanning the gap. This CDR3 comprises 14 residues. In DNA, the CDR3 is TGTGCCAGCAGTCACGGGGGGGCCGGTCAGCCCCAGCATTTT. Translation: CASSHGGAGQPQHF.

The chain couples TRBV7-3 to TRBJ2-1; the match to TRBD2 covers 8 bases. With 0 bases clipped from V and 7 bases from J, the junction kept 8 bases outside the gene matches. CDR3 length: 16 amino acids. CDR1 SGHTA and CDR2 FQGTGA come from the germline V gene. The CDR3 coding sequence is TGTGCCAGCAGCTTAACGCCGGGGGGGGGCCGTAATGAGCAGTTCTTC. This sequence encodes CASSLTPGGGRNEQFF.

This clone has a handful of counts. The chain joins TRBV19 to TRBJ1-5; D call uncertain. This CDR3 contains 13 residues. V lost 5 bases, J lost 5 bases, and 10 bases lay in between. The V gene's germline CDR1 is LNHDA and CDR2 SQIVND (reference sequence). CDR3 loop: CASSSPGYQPQHF. The DNA for the CDR3 is TGTGCCAGTAGTTCCCCAGGATATCAGCCCCAGCATTTT.

The CDR3 sequence is CASSLQGPYGYTF. CDR3 nucleotide sequence: TGCGCCAGCAGTTTACAGGGACCCTATGGCTACACCTTC. The rearrangement joins TRBV10-2 to TRBJ1-2, with D possibly TRBD1 on 6 matching bases. The CDR3 runs to 13 residues. The ends were cut back, 5 bases at V and 4 bases at J, with 11 bases in the middle. CDR1 and CDR2 from the germline V gene are WSHSY and SAAADI.

The chain uses TRBV19 and TRBJ2-2; D is perhaps TRBD2 (5 bases). This CDR3 comprises 14 residues. Germline CDR1 is LNHDA and CDR2 is SQIVND (reference sequence). V lost 7 bases and J lost 1, with 10 bases in between. This CDR3 reads CASTPDLNTGELFF. The CDR3 DNA follows: TGTGCCAGTACCCCGGACTTGAACACCGGGGAGCTGTTTTTT.

V and J are TRBV4-1 and TRBJ1-1; D might be TRBD1 (6 bases). This CDR3 is 13 amino acids long. Trimming stripped 6 bases from V and 7 bases from J, with 15 bases between. The germline CDR1 and CDR2 sequences are MGHRA and YSYEKL. The CDR3 region is CASSARGVLEAFF. The DNA for the CDR3 is TGCGCCAGCAGTGCCAGGGGCGTTCTTGAAGCTTTCTTT.

This chain connects TRBV6-1 to TRBJ1-5; no definite D call. Germline CDR1 and CDR2: MNHNS and SASEGT. V lost 8 bases, J lost 5 bases, and 13 bases lay in between. The CDR3 totals 13 residues. In DNA, the CDR3 is TGTGCCAGCCTGTCCGGGGTAGATCAGCCCCAGCATTTT. This codes for CASLSGVDQPQHF.

This clone was recorded a few times. The chain couples TRBV4-1 to TRBJ2-5; 8 bases align to TRBD2. With 4 bases clipped from V and 3 bases from J, the junction kept 1 base outside the gene matches. This CDR3 contains 13 residues. Germline V gives CDR1 MGHRA, CDR2 YSYEKL. DNA of the CDR3: TGCGCCAGCAGCCCCGGGGGGGAAGAGACCCAGTACTTC. Its protein is CASSPGGEETQYF.

CDR3 sequence: CASSLAGAGRGSPLHF. The CDR3 nucleotides read TGTGCCAGCAGCTTGGCTGGGGCAGGTCGCGGTTCACCCCTCCACTTT. The J gene is TRBJ1-6, the V gene TRBV5-8; D might be TRBD1 (5 bases). Germline-derived CDR1 and CDR2 are SGHTS and YDEGEE. Trimming shortened V by 0 bases and J by 9 bases, and 16 bases separated the two germline ends. The CDR3 runs 16 residues.

The V gene is TRBV30, the J gene TRBJ1-3; D is possibly TRBD1 (5 bases). CDR1 and CDR2 (germline): GTSNPN, SVGIG (reference sequence). V lost 6 bases and J lost 0, with 9 bases in between. The CDR3 spans 13 residues. CDR3 residues: CACNQGSGNTIYF. CDR3 coding DNA: TGTGCCTGTAATCAGGGCTCTGGAAACACCATATATTTT.

V is TRBV5-8 and J is TRBJ1-5, with D maybe TRBD1 (5 bases). The germline V and J ends were trimmed by 0 bases and 7 bases, with 17 bases remaining between them. The CDR3 is made up of 16 amino acids. Germline V gene data show CDR1 as SGHTS and CDR2 as YDEGEE. CDR3: CASSLGDRGLIQPQHF. CDR3 sequence (DNA): TGTGCCAGCAGCTTGGGAGACAGAGGCCTCATACAGCCCCAGCATTTT.

Comment on this clone: At the DNA level, this CDR3 is encoded by other sequences in the same sample as well. The chain joins TRBV5-1 to TRBJ1-1; TRBD1 is a possible D gene (5 bases). The CDR3 spans 15 residues. V was pared by 5 bases and J by 3 bases, with 17 bases between. CDR1 is SGHRS, CDR2 YFSETQ, per germline. This CDR3 reads CASSLHGTGDTEAFF. The CDR3 DNA reads TGCGCCAGCAGTCTACACGGGACGGGGGACACTGAAGCTTTCTTT.

In this sample, this clone turned up once. The chain uses TRBV2 and TRBJ1-5; 7 nucleotides agree with TRBD1. The CDR3 loop spans 16 amino acids. Germline lookup yields CDR1 SNHLY and CDR2 FYNNEI. After removal of 1 base from V and 0 bases from J, the junction contained 3 bases not matched to a gene. In DNA, the CDR3 is TGTGCCAGCAGTGAAGGGAACAGGGGTAGCAATCAGCCCCAGCATTTT. Translating it yields CASSEGNRGSNQPQHF.

The chain employs TRBV28 and TRBJ1-2; 8 bases are a match to TRBD1. This CDR3 has 15 amino acids. V was clipped by 5 bases and J by 8 bases; unmatched bases: 13. Germline CDR1 is MDHEN and CDR2 is SYDVKM. CDR3 in DNA: TGTGCCAGCAGTCCCCCGGACAGGGATTACTTAGGCTACACCTTC. This sequence encodes CASSPPDRDYLGYTF.